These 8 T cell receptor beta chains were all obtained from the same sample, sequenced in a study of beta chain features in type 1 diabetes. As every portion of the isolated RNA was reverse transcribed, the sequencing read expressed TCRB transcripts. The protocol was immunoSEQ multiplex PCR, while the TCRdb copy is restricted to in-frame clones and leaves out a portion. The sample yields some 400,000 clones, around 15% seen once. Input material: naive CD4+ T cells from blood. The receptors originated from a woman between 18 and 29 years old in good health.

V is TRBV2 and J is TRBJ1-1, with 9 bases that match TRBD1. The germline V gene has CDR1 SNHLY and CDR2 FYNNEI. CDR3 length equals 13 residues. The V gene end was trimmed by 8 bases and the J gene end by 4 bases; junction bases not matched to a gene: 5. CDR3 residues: CASVSGQGTEAFF. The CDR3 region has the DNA TGTGCCAGCGTGTCGGGACAGGGCACTGAAGCTTTCTTT. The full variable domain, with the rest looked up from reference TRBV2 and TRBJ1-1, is EPEVTQTPSHQVTQMGQEVILRCVPISNHLYFYWYRQILGQKVEFLVSFYNNEISEKSEIFDDQFSVERPDGSNFTLKIRSTKLEDSAMYFCASVSGQGTEAFFGQGTRLTVV.

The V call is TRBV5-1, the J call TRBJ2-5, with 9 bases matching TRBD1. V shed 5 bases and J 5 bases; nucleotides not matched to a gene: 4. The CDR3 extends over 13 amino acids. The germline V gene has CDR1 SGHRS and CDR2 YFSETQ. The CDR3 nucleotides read TGCGCCAGCAGTACAGGGGGCCTGGAGACCCAGTACTTC. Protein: CASSTGGLETQYF.

Written as DNA, the CDR3 is TGTGCCAGCAGCCCGGGACAGGGAGATCAGCCCCAGCATTTT. Its translation: CASSPGQGDQPQHF. The chain carries TRBV9 and TRBJ1-5; 9 bases line up with TRBD1. CDR1 is SGDLS and CDR2 is YYNGEE in the germline V gene. The V segment lost 4 bases and the J segment 5 bases; nucleotides outside the gene matches: 4. The CDR3 length is 14 residues.

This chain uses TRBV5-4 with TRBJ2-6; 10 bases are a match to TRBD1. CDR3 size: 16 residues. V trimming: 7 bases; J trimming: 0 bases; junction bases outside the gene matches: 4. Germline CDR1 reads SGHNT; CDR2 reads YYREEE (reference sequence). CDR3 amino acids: CASGRDRGSGANVLTF. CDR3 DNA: TGTGCCAGCGGACGGGACAGGGGCTCTGGGGCCAACGTCCTGACTTTC.

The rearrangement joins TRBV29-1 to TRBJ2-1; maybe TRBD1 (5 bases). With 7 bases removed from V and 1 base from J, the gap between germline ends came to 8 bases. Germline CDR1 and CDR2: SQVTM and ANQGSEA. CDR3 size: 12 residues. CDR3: CSEQGSYNEQFF. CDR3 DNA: TGCAGCGAGCAGGGTTCCTACAATGAGCAGTTCTTC.

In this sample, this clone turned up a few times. The CDR3 DNA reads TGTGCCAGCAGCGTAGAACTAGCGGACTACAATGAGCAGTTCTTC. It encodes CASSVELADYNEQFF. The rearrangement joins TRBV9 to TRBJ2-1; 8 nucleotides match TRBD2. This CDR3 is built from 15 residues. Germline assignment: CDR1 SGDLS and CDR2 YYNGEE. V lost 0 bases and J lost 3; bases outside the gene matches: 2.

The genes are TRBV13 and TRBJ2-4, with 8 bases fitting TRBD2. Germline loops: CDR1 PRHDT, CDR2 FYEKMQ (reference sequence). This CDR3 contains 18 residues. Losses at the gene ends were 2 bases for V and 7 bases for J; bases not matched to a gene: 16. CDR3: CASSLRVGLAGGGNIQYF. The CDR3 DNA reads TGTGCCAGCAGCTTACGAGTCGGGCTAGCGGGCGGGGGGAACATTCAGTACTTC. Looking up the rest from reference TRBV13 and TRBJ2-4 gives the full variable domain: AAGVIQSPRHLIKEKRETATLKCYPIPRHDTVYWYQQGPGQDPQFLISFYEKMQSDKGSIPDRFSAQQFSDYHSELNMSSLELGDSALYFCASSLRVGLAGGGNIQYFGAGTRLSVL.

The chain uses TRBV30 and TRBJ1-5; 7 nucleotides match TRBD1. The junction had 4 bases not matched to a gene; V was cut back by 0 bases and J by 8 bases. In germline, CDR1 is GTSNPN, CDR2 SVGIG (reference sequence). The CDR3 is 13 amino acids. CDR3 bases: TGTGCCTGGAGTGTACAGGGGCAGGAGCCCCAGCATTTT. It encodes CAWSVQGQEPQHF. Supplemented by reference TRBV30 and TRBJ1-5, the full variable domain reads SQTIHQWPATLVQPVGSPLSLECTVEGTSNPNLYWYRQAAGRGLQLLFYSVGIGQISSEVPQNLSASRPQDRQFILSSKKLLLSDSGFYLCAWSVQGQEPQHFGDGTRLSIL.